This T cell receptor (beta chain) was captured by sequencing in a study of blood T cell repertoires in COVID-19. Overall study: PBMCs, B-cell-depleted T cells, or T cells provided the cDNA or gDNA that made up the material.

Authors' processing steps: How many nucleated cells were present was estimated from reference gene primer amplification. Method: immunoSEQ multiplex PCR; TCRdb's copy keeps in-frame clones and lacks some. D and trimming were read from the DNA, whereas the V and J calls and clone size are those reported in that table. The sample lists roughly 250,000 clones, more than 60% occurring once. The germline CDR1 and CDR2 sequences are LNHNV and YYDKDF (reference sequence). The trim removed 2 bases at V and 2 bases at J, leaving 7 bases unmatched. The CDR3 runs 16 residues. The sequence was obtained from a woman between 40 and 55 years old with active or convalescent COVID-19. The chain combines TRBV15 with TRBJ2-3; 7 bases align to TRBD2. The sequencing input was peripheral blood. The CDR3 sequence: CATSRRLAQITDTQYF. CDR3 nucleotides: TGTGCCACCAGCAGACGACTAGCTCAAATCACAGATACGCAGTATTTT.